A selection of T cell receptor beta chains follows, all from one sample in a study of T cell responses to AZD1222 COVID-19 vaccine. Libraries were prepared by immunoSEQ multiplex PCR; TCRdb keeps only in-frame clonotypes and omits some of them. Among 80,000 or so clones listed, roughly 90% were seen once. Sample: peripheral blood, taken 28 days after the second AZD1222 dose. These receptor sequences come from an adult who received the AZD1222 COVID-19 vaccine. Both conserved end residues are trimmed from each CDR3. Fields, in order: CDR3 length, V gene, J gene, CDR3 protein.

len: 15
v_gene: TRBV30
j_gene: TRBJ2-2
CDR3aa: AWSEGMGQANTGELF

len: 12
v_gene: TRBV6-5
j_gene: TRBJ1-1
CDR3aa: ASTRISSDTEAF

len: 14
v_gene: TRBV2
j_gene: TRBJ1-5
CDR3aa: ASSRLTGDPLEPQH

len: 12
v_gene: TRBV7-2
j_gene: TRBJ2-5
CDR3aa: ASSLVDLGETQY

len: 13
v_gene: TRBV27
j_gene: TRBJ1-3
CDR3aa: ASSGTGALGNTIY

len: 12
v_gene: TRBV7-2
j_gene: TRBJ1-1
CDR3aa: ASSFGRTPTEAF

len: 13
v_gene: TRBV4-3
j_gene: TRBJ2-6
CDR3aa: ASSPGFSGANVLT

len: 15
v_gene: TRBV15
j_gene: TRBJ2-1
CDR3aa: ATSRGDREISYNEQF

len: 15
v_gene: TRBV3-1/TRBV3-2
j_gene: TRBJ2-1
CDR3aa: ASSQEMSLAGVNEQF

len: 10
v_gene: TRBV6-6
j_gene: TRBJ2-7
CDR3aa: ASSRKIYEQY

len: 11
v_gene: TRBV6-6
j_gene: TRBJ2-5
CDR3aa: ASSSAPLRTQY

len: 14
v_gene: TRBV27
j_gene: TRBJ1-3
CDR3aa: ASTGSVWESGNTIY

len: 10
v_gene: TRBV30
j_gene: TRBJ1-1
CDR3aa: ASTTRDTEAF

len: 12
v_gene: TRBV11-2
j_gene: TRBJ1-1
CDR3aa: ASSLTGQNTEAF

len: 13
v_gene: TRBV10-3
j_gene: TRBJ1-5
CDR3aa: AISEGTGGNQPQH

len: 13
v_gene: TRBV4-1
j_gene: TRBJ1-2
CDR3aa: ASSHRTDRADGYT

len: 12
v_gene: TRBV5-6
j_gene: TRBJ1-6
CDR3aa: ASSLGSYNSPLH

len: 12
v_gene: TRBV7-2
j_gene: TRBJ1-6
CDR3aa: ASRSPMGHSPLH

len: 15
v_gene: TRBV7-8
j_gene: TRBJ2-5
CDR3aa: ASSSGLAGGPRETQY

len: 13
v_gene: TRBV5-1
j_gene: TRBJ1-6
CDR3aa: ASSLRVGPNSPLH

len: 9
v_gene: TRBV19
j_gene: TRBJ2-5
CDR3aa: ASQGVETQY

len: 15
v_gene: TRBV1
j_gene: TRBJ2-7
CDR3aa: TSSQDPPLTPSYEQY

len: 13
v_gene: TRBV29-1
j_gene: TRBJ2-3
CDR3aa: SVEDGTVSTDTQY

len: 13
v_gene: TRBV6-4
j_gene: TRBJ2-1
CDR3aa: ASSDSGEGYNEQF

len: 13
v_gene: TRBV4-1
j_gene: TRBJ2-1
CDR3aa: ASSQGEIPSDEQF

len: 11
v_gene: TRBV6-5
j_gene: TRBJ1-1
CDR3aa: ASSQDRVTEAF

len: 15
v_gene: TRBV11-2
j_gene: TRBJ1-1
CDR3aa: ASSSREGGSKRAEAF

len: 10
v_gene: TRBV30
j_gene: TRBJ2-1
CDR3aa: AWSVYPPEQF

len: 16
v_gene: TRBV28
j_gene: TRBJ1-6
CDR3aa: ASSSGFPISSYNSPLH

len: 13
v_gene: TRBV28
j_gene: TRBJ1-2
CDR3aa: ASSRPVIGGGGYT

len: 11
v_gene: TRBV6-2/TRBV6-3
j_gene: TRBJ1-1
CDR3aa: ASSNGGWTEAF

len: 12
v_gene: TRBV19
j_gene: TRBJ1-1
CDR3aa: ASSNRGGLTEAF

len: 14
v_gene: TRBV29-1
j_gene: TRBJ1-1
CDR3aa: SVEGGPGRMNTEAF

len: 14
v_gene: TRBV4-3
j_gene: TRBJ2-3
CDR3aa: ASSQDWGQGGDTQY

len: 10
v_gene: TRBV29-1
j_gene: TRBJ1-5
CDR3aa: SVGEGRQPQH

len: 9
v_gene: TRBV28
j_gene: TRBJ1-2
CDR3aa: ASRVGVGYT

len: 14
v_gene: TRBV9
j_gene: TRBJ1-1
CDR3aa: ASSPLLGRGGTEAF

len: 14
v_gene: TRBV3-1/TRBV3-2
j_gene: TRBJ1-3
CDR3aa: ASSPSTGPGRNTIY

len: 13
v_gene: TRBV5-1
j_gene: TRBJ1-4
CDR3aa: ASSIARTADEKLF

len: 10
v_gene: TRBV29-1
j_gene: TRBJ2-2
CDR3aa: SVGDTTGELF